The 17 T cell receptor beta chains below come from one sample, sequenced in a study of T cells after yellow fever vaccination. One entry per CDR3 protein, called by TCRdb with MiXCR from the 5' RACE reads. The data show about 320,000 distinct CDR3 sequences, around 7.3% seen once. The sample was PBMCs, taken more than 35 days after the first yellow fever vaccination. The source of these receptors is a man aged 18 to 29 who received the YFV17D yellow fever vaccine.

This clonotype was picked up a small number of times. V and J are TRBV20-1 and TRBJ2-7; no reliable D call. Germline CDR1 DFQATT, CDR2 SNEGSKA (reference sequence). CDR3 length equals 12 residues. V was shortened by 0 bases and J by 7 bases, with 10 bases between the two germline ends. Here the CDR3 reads CSARDRLSEQYF. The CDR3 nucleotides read TGCAGTGCTAGAGATCGCCTCTCTGAGCAGTACTTC.

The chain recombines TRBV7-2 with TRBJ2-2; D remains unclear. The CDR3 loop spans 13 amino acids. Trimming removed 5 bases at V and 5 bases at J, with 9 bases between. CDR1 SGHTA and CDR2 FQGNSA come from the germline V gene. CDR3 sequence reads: CASSPLRTGELFF. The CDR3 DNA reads TGTGCCAGCAGCCCCCTTCGTACCGGGGAGCTGTTTTTT. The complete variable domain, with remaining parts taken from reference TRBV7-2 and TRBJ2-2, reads GAGVSQSPSNKVTEKGKDVELRCDPISGHTALYWYRQSLGQGLEFLIYFQGNSAPDKSGLPSDRFSAERTGGSVSTLTIQRTQQEDSAVYLCASSPLRTGELFFGEGSRLTVL.

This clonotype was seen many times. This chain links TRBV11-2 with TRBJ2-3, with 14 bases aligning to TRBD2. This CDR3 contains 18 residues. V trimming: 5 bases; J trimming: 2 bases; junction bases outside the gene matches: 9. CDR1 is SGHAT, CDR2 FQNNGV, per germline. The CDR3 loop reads CASSPRGGLAGVTDTQYF. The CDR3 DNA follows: TGTGCCAGCAGCCCCCGGGGGGGACTAGCGGGGGTCACAGATACGCAGTATTTT.

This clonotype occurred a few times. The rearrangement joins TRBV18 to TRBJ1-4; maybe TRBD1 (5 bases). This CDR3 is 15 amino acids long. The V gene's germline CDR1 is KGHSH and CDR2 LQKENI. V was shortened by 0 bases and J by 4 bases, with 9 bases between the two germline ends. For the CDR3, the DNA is TGTGCCAGCTCACCACCCGGGACTAATAATGAAAAACTGTTTTTT. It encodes CASSPPGTNNEKLFF.

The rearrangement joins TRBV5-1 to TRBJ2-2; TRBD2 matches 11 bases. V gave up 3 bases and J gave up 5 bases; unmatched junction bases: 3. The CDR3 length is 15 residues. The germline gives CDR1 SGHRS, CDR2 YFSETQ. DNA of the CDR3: TGCGCCAGCAGCTCGGGGACTAGCGGTACCGGGGAGCTGTTTTTT. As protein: CASSSGTSGTGELFF. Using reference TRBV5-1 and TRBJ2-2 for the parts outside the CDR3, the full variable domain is KAGVTQTPRYLIKTRGQQVTLSCSPISGHRSVSWYQQTPGQGLQFLFEYFSETQRNKGNFPGRFSGRQFSNSRSEMNVSTLELGDSALYLCASSSGTSGTGELFFGEGSRLTVL.

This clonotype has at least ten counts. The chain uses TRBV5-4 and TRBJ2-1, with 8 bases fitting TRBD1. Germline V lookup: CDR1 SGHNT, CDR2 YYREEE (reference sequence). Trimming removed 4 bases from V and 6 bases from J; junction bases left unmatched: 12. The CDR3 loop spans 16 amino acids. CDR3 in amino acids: CASSPPGQGAINEQFF. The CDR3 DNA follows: TGTGCCAGCAGCCCCCCCGGGCAGGGGGCGATCAATGAGCAGTTCTTC.

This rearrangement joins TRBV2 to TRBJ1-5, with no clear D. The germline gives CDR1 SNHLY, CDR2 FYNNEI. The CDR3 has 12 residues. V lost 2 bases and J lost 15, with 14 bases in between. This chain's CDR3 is CASSENVALPHF. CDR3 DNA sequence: TGTGCCAGCAGTGAAAACGTGGCGCTACCGCATTTT.

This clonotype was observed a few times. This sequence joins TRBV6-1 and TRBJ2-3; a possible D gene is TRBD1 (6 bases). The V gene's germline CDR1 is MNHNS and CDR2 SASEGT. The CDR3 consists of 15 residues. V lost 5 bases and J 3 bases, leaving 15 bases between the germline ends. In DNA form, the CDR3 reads TGTGCCAGCAGTAGACGAGGGGGTAGGACAGATACGCAGTATTTT. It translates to CASSRRGGRTDTQYF.

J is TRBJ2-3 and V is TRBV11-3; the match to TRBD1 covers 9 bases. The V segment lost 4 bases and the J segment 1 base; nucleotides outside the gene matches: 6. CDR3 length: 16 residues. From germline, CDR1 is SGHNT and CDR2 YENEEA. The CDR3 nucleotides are TGTGCCAGCAGCTCCAGACAGGGGGTAGGCACAGATACGCAGTATTTT. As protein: CASSSRQGVGTDTQYF. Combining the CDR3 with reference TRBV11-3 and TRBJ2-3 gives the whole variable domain EAGVVQSPRYKIIEKKQPVAFWCNPISGHNTLYWYLQNLGQGPELLIRYENEEAVDDSQLPKDRFSAERLKGVDSTLKIQPAELGDSAVYLCASSSRQGVGTDTQYFGPGTRLTVL.

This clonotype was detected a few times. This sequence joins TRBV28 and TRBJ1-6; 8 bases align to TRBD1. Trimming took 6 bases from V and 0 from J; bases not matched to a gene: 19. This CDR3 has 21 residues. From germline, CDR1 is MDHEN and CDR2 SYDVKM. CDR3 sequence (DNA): TGTGCCAGCAGCCCCGGGACAGGCCTCTCGCCCGGGGGCTCCTATAATTCACCCCTCCACTTT. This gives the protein CASSPGTGLSPGGSYNSPLHF.

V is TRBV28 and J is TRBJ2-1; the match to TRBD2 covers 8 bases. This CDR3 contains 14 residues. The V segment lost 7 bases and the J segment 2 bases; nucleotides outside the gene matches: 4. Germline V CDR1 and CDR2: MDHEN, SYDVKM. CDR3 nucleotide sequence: TGTGCCAGCACCTCGGGGGGGGCCTACAATGAGCAGTTCTTC. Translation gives CASTSGGAYNEQFF.

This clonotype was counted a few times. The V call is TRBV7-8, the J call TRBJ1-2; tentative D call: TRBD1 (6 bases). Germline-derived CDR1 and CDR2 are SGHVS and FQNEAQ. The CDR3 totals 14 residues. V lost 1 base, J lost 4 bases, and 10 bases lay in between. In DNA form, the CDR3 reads TGTGCCAGCAGCTTAGTGGGGGCAGGCTATGGCTACACCTTC. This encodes CASSLVGAGYGYTF.

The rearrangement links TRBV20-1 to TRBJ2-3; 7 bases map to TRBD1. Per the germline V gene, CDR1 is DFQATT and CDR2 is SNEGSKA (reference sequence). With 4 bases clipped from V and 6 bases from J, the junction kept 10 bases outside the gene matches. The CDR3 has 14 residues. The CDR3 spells CSATIDRVGDTQYF. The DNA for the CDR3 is TGCAGTGCTACCATTGACAGGGTTGGGGATACGCAGTATTTT.

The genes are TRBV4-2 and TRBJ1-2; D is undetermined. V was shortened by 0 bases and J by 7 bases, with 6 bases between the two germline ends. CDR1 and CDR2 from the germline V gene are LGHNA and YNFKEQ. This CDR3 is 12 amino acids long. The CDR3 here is CASSQDGGGYTF. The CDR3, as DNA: TGTGCCAGCAGCCAAGATGGAGGTGGCTACACCTTC.

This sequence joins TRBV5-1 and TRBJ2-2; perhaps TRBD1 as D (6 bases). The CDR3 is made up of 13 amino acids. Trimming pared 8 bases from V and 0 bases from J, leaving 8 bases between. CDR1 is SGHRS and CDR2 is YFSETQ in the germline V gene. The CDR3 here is CASEGANTGELFF. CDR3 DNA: TGCGCCAGTGAGGGGGCGAACACCGGGGAGCTGTTTTTT.

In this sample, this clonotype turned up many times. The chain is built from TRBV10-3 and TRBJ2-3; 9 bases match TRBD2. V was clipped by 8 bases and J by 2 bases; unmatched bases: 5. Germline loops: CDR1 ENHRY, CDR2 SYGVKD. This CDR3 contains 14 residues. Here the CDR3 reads CAISERGDTDTQYF. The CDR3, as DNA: TGTGCCATCTCCGAGCGGGGGGACACAGATACGCAGTATTTT.

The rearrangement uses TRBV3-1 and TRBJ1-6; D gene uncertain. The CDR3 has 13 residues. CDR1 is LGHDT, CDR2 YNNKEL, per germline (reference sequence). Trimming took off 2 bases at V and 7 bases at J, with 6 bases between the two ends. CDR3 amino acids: CASSQSGNSPLHF. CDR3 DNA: TGTGCCAGCAGCCAATCGGGGAATTCACCCCTCCACTTT.